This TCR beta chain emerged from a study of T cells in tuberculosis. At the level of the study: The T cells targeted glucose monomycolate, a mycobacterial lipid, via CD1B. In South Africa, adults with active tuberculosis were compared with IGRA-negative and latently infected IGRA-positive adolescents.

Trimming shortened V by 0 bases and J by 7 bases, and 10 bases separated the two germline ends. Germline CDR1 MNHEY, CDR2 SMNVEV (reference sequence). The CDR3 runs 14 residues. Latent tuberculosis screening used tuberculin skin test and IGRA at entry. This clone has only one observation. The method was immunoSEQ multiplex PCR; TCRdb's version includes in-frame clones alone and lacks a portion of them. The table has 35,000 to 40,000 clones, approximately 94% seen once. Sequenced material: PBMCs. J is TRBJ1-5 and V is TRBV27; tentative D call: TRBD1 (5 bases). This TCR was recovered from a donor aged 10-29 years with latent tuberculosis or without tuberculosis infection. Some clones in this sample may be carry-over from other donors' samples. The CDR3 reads CASSLSGVGQPQHF. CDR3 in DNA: TGTGCCAGCAGTTTATCAGGGGTTGGCCAGCCCCAGCATTTT.